The subject of this entry is one T cell receptor (beta chain). The method was immunoSEQ multiplex PCR; TCRdb's version includes in-frame clones alone and lacks a portion of them. The table shows around 310,000 clones, with approximately 91% occurring only once. These data are taken from a study of blood T cell repertoires in COVID-19. Trimming cost V 3 bases and J 4 bases, with 10 bases left between them. Germline V gene sequence: CDR1 ENHRY, CDR2 SYGVKD. The length of the CDR3 is 15 residues. Sequencing was carried out using PBMCs or T cells enriched from blood (not recorded which). The TCR sequence derives from a woman in her forties who had recovered from COVID-19. The chain employs TRBV10-3 and TRBJ1-6; no definite D call. CDR3 protein: CAISESGGYNSPLHF. The CDR3 nucleotides are TGTGCCATCAGTGAAAGCGGAGGGTATAATTCACCCCTCCACTTT.